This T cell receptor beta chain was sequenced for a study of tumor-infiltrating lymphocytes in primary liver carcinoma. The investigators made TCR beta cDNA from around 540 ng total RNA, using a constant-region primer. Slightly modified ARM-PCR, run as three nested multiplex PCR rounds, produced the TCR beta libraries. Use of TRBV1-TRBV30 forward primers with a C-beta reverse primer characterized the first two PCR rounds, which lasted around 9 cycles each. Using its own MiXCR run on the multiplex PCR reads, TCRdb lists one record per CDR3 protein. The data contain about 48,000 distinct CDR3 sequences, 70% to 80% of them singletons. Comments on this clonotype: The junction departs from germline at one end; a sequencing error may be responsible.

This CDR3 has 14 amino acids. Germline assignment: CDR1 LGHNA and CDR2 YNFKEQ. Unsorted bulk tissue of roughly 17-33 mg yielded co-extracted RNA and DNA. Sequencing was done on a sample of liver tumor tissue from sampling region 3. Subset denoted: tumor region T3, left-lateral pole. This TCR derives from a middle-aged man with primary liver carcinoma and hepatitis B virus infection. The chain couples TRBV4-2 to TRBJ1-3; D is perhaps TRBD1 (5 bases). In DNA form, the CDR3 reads TGTACCAGCAGCAGGGACGAGGCGGGAAACATCATATATTTT. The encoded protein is CTSSRDEAGNIIYF.